This entry concerns a single T cell receptor (beta chain). V was clipped by 6 bases and J by 6 bases, with 15 bases between them. Germline values: CDR1 MNHEY, CDR2 SMNVEV (reference sequence). The CDR3 is 14 residues long. The entry originates in a study of cytomegalovirus exposure and HLA in healthy donors. Both 60 Vbeta primers and 13 Jbeta primers went into the PCR. Clones were read by immunoSEQ multiplex PCR, and TCRdb kept only the in-frame ones, dropping some. The data show 150,000 to 200,000 clones, about four fifths seen once. Sequencing used PBMCs. The sequence came from a man over 45 in good health and CMV-seropositive. The V gene is TRBV27, the J gene TRBJ1-5, with D maybe TRBD1 (5 bases). The CDR3 loop is CASSDHRSIQPQHF. Here the CDR3 DNA reads TGTGCCAGCAGCGATCACAGGAGTATTCAGCCCCAGCATTTT.